This TCR beta chain was profiled in a study of blood T cell repertoires in COVID-19. Background on the study: Researchers got acute and convalescent COVID-19 samples from the United States, Italy and Spain. PBMCs, B-cell-depleted T cells, or T cells were the source of the cDNA or gDNA that made up the material.

Original data processing: Reference gene primer amplification yielded estimated nucleated cell counts. Profiled with immunoSEQ multiplex PCR; TCRdb holds only in-frame clones, not every one. V and J calls and clone size are those listed in that table; D and trimming were worked out from the DNA. The sample contains 150,000 to 200,000 clones, roughly 82% of which appear only once. Germline V lookup: CDR1 KGHSH, CDR2 LQKENI. The CDR3 is 16 residues long. V was shortened by 6 bases and J by 2 bases, with 17 bases between the two germline ends. The chain is built from TRBV18 and TRBJ2-1, with D possibly TRBD2 on 8 matching bases. This sequence was found in a woman under 40 with acute or convalescent COVID-19. The material sequenced was peripheral blood. CDR3 DNA: TGTGCCAGCTCCGCGGGACAGCGGGGGACCTACAATGAGCAGTTCTTC. Its protein is CASSAGQRGTYNEQFF. Based on the CDR3 plus reference TRBV18 and TRBJ2-1, the full variable domain is NAGVMQNPRHLVRRRGQEARLRCSPMKGHSHVYWYRQLPEEGLKFMVYLQKENIIDESGMPKERFSAEFPKEGPSILRIQQVVRGDSAAYFCASSAGQRGTYNEQFFGPGTRLTVL.